This T cell receptor (beta chain) was profiled in a study of blood T cell repertoires in COVID-19 (TCRdb year 2020). General notes on the study: Samples from collaborators originated in the United States, Italy and Spain and spanned both the acute and convalescent phases of COVID-19. The material from the prospective study consisted of cDNA or gDNA derived from T cells, B-cell-depleted T cells, or PBMCs. The dataset comprised deeply sampled blood TCRbeta repertoires from subjects exposed to, actively infected with, or recovered from COVID-19. The repertoires were released in a freely available public database intended as a resource for research on the immune response to SARS-CoV-2. Samples came from the ongoing ImmuneRACE study (first 160 participants) plus 1,254 subjects from 6 global collaborators. The sample metadata nearly always contained a de-identified subject ID, COVID-19 status, age in years and sex. HLA class I and class II types, where available, came from metadata supplied by the sample provider rather than from assay-based typing.

Enrolling through a virtual design, the prospective study's participants ranged in age from roughly 18 to 90 years and lived across 24 United States geographic areas. Cohort assignment in the prospective study relied on participant-reported clinical history from a screening survey and a study questionnaire. Recovered participants in ImmuneRACE Cohort 3 were defined as having two consecutive negative NP/OP PCR tests, clearance from a healthcare professional, or resolution of symptoms. Mobile phlebotomists in the prospective study collected whole blood, serum and a nasopharyngeal or oropharyngeal swab from every participant. Over a roughly two-month period, participants in the prospective study had the option of providing additional blood draws and questionnaires. Before DNA extraction, blood samples from the prospective study were shipped at room temperature or frozen. TCRbeta CDR3 regions were amplified from genomic DNA using the immunoSEQ Assay, a bias-controlled multiplex PCR. The authors' pipeline ran thus. Nucleated cell counts per sample were estimated from amplification of reference gene primers within the assay. Sequence reads were collapsed and filtered to measure the absolute abundance of every unique TCRbeta CDR3 rearrangement. Productive Simpson clonality was computed per sample as the square root of Simpson's diversity index over productive rearrangements. Not all clones reach the TCRdb copy of this immuneACCESS table, which keeps in-frame sequences only. Checked studies attribute under half of the gap to unresolved V genes and leave the rest unexplained. That table gives V, J and clone size, and the DNA gave D and trimming. A total of some 150,000 clones appear in this sample, about 79% of them only once. The ten most abundant clones make up over 12% of the sample.

Notes on this clone: Its antigen remains undetermined. No clone much larger than this one lies a single base away; base qualities are absent.

CDR1 KGHDR and CDR2 SFDVKD were looked up in the germline V gene. From the cysteine through the phenylalanine, the CDR3 covers 20 amino acids. Of the read, only the CDR3 DNA is kept; its 60 bases are in frame from base 1. From V the trimming removes 3 bases and from J it removes 0 bases, while the gene matches leave 7 bases of the junction unaccounted for. Broad study findings and their caveats: The quantity of clinical and demographic metadata differed by source and by participant and was supplied without curation.

The source of this sequence is a man between 45 and 60 years old who had recovered from COVID-19. Sequenced sample: PBMCs or T cells enriched from blood (not recorded which). In this chain, TRBV24-1 is recombined with TRBJ2-1, and 16 bases in between align with TRBD2. At the DNA level, the sequence is TGTGCCACCAGTGATATCTCGGGGACTAGCGGGGGGGGCTCCTACAATGAGCAGTTCTTC. Translated, it gives CATSDISGTSGGGSYNEQFF.